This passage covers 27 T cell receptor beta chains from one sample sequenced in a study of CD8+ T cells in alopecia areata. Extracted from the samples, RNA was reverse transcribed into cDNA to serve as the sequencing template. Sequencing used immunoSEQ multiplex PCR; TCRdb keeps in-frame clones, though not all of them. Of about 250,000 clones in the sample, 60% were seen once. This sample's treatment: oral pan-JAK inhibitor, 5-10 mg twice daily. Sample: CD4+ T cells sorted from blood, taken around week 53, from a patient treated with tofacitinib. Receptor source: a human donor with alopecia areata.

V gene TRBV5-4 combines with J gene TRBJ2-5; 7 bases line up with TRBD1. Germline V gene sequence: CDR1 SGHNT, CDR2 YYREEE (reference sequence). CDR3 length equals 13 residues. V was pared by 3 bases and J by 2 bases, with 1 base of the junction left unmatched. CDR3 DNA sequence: TGTGCCAGCAGCTCGGGACAGCAAGAGACCCAGTACTTC. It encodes CASSSGQQETQYF.

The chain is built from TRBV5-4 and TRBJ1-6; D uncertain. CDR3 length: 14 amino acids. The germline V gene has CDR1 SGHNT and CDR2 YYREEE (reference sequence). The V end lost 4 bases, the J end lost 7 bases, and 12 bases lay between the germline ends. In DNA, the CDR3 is TGTGCCAGCAGCCGCTTGGACCAAAATTCACCCCTCCACTTT. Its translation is CASSRLDQNSPLHF.

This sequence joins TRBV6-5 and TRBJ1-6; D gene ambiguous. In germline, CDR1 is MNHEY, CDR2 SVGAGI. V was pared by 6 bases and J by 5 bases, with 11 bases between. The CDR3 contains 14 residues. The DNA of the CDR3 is TGTGCCAGCAGGGTGACGGGAAATAATTCACCCCTCCACTTT. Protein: CASRVTGNNSPLHF.

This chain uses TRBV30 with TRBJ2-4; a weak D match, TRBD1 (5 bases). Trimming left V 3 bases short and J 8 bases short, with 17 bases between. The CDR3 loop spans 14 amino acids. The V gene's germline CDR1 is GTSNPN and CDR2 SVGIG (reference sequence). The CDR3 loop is CAWSRDSPKHIQYF. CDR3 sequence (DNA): TGTGCCTGGAGCAGAGACAGCCCTAAACACATTCAGTACTTC.

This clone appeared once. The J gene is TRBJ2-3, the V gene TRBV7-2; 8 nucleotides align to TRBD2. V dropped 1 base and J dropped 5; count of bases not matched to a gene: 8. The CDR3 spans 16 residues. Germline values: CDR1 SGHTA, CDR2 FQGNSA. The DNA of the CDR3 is TGTGCCAGCAGCTTAGGTGGCGGGGGGCCGGGAGATACGCAGTATTTT. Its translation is CASSLGGGGPGDTQYF.

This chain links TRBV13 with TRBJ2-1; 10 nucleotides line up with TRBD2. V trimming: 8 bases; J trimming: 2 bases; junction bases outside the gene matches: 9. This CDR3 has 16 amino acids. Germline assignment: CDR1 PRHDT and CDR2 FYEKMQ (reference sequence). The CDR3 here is CASLSGGAGTYNEQFF. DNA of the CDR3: TGTGCCAGCTTGAGCGGGGGGGCTGGGACCTACAATGAGCAGTTCTTC.

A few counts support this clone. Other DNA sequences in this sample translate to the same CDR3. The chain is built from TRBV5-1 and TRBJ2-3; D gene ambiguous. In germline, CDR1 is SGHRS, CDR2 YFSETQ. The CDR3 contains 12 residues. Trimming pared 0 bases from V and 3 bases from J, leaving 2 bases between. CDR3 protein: CASSLETDTQYF. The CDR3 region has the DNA TGCGCCAGCAGCTTGGAAACAGATACGCAGTATTTT.

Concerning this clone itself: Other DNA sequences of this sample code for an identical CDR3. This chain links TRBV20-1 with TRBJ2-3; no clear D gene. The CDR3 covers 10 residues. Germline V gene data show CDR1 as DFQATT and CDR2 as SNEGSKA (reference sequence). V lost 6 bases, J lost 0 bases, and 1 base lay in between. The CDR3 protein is CSASTDTQYF. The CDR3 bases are TGCAGTGCCAGCACAGATACGCAGTATTTT.

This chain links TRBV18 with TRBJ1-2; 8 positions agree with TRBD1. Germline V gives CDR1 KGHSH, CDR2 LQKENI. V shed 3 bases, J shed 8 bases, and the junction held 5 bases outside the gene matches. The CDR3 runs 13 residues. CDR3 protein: CASSPDRVVGYTF. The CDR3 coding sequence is TGTGCCAGCTCACCGGACAGGGTGGTAGGCTACACCTTC.

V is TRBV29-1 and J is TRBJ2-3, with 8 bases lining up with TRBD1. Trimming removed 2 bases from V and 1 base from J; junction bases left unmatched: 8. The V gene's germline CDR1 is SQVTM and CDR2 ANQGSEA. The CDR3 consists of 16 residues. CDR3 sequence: CSVEWVGRGRTDTQYF. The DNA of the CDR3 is TGCAGCGTTGAATGGGTGGGCAGGGGGCGCACAGATACGCAGTATTTT.

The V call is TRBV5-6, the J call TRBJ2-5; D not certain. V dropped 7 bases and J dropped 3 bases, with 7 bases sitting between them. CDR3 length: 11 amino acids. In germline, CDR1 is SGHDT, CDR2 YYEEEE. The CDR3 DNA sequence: TGTGCCAGCTGGCCAGAAGAGACCCAGTACTTC. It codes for CASWPEETQYF.

In DNA, the CDR3 is TGTGCCAGCACTAAAGACAGTCATGAGCAGTACTTC. Residues: CASTKDSHEQYF. This rearrangement joins TRBV2 to TRBJ2-7, with D possibly matching TRBD1 (5 bases). V lost 7 bases and J lost 7, with 14 bases in between. The germline gives CDR1 SNHLY, CDR2 FYNNEI. This CDR3 has 12 residues.

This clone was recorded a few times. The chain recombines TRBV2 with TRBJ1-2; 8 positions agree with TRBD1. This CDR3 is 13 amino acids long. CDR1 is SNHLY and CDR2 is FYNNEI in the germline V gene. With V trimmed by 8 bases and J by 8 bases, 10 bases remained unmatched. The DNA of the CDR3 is TGTGCCAGCCGGACAGGGTTTACTGGCGGCTACACCTTC. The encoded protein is CASRTGFTGGYTF.

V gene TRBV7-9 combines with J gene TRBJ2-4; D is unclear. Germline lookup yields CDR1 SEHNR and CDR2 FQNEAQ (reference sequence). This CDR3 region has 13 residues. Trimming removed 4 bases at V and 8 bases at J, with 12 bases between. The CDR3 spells CASSSGRGYIQYF. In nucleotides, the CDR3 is TGTGCCAGCAGCTCGGGTCGTGGATACATTCAGTACTTC.

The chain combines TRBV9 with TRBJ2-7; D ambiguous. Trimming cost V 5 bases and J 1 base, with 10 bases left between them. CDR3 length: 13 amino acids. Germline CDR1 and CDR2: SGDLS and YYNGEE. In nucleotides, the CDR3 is TGTGCCAGCAGTCCCCCCGGTTCCTACGAGCAGTACTTC. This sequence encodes CASSPPGSYEQYF.

The CDR3 DNA reads TGCAGCGTTGAAGTCTACCTTAACTATGGCTACACCTTC. Protein product: CSVEVYLNYGYTF. The rearrangement joins TRBV29-1 to TRBJ1-2, with D uncertain. The CDR3 extends over 13 amino acids. The V gene lost 1 base and the J gene lost 1 base, with 7 bases spanning the gap. Per germline, CDR1 SQVTM and CDR2 ANQGSEA. Full variable domain (rest looked up from reference TRBV29-1 and TRBJ1-2): SAVISQKPSRDICQRGTSLTIQCQVDSQVTMMFWYRQQPGQSLTLIATANQGSEATYESGFVIDKFPISRPNLTFSTLTVSNMSPEDSSIYLCSVEVYLNYGYTFGSGTRLTVV.

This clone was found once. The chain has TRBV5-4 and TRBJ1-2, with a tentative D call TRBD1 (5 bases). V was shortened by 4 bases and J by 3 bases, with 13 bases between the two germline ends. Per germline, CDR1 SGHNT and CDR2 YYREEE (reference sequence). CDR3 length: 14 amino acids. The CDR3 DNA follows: TGTGCCAGCAGCCCCCGGGGCGGGTACTATGGCTACACCTTC. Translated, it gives CASSPRGGYYGYTF.

Written as DNA, the CDR3 is TGTGCCAGCAGCTTGCGGCTCGCGGGCTACACCTTC. Protein: CASSLRLAGYTF. The J gene is TRBJ1-2, the V gene TRBV5-6; D call uncertain. Germline CDR1 SGHDT, CDR2 YYEEEE. V was cut by 1 base and J by 8 bases, with 9 bases left in between. The CDR3 extends over 12 amino acids.

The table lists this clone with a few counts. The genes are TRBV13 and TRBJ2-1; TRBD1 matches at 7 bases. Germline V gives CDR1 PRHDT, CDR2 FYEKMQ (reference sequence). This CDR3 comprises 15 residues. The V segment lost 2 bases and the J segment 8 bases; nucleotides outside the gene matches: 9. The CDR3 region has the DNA TGTGCCAGCAGCTTACTCGACAGGGTCACCCATGAGCAGTTCTTC. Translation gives CASSLLDRVTHEQFF.

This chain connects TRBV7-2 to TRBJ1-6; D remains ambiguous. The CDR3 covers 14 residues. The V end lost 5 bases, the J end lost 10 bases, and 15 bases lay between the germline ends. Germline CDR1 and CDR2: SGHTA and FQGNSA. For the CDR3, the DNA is TGTGCCAGCAGCCAAGGCGACGGTGGGTCACCCCTCCACTTT. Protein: CASSQGDGGSPLHF.

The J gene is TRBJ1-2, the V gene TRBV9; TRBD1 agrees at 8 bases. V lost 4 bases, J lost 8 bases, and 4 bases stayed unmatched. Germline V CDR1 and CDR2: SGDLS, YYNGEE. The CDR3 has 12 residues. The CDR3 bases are TGTGCCAGCAGCTCGGACAGGGTAGGCTACACCTTC. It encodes CASSSDRVGYTF. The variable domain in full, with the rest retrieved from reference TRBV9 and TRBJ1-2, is DSGVTQTPKHLITATGQRVTLRCSPRSGDLSVYWYQQSLDQGLQFLIQYYNGEERAKGNILERFSAQQFPDLHSELNLSSLELGDSALYFCASSSDRVGYTFGSGTRLTVV.

Written as DNA, the CDR3 is TGCAGCCACCGGGGGGCCAGGGATGAGCAGTTCTTC. Protein product: CSHRGARDEQFF. The J gene is TRBJ2-1, the V gene TRBV29-1, with a weak D call TRBD2 (7 bases). With 8 bases removed from V and 8 bases from J, the gap between germline ends came to 16 bases. Per the germline V gene, CDR1 is SQVTM and CDR2 is ANQGSEA. The CDR3 has 12 amino acids.

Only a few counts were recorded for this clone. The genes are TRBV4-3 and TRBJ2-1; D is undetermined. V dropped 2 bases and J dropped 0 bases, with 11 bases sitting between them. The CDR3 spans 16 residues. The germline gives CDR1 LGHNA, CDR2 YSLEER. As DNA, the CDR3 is TGCGCCAGCAGCCAACTTGACATCCTCTCCTACAATGAGCAGTTCTTC. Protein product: CASSQLDILSYNEQFF.

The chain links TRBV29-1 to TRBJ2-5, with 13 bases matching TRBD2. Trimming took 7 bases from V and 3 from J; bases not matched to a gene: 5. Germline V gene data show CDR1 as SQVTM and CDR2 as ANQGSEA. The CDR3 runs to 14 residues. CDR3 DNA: TGCAGCGGAGGACTAGCGGGGGAGGAAGAGACCCAGTACTTC. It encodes CSGGLAGEEETQYF.

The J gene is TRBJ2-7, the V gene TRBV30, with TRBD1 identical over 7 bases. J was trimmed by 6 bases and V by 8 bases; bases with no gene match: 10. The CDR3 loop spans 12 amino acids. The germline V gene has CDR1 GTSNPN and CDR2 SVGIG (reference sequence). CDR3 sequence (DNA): TGTGCCCGGGGACAGAGGGCGGGCGAGCAGTACTTC. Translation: CARGQRAGEQYF.

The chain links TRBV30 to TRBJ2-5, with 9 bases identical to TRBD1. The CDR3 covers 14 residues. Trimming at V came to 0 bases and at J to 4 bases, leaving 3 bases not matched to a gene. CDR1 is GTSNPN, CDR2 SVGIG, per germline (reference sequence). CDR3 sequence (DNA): TGTGCCTGGAGTGTAGGGACAGGGCTAGAGACCCAGTACTTC. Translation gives CAWSVGTGLETQYF.

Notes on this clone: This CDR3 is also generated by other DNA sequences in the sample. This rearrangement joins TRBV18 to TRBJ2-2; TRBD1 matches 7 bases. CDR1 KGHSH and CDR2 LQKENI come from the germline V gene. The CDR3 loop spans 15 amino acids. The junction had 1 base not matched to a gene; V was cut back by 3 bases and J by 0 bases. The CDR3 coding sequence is TGTGCCAGCTCACCGGGGACAGCGAACACCGGGGAGCTGTTTTTT. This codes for CASSPGTANTGELFF.